This TCR beta chain was retrieved from a study of Ad26.COV2.S vaccination and SARS-CoV-2 variants. Germline assignment: CDR1 ENHRY and CDR2 SYGVKD. This CDR3 spans 17 amino acids. After removal of 9 bases from V and 0 bases from J, the junction contained 14 bases not matched to a gene. A word on this clone: Its antigen remains unidentified.

The data were produced by immunoSEQ multiplex PCR, yet TCRdb's version contains in-frame clones alone and is incomplete. The data show roughly 420,000 clones, with nearly 90% seen just once and approximately 2.5% held by the top ten. The study's findings and limits: Recipients of either vaccine or placebo displayed similar breadth of non-spike TCRs. Greater spike-specific TCR breadth was seen in vaccine recipients than in placebo recipients.

Treatment meaning: approximately 18 received Ad26.COV2.S at low or high dose, single or two shots; 5 received placebo; per-sample allocation not given. After the first vaccine or placebo injection, samples were drawn on day 63. The chain employs TRBV10-3 and TRBJ2-1; TRBD2 matches at 7 bases. This receptor was obtained from a person between 18 and 59 years old who received the Ad26.COV2.S COVID-19 vaccine or a placebo. Source: peripheral blood, taken in a trial of Ad26.COV2.S vaccine versus placebo. The CDR3 spells CAITSSGIGSSYNEQFF. CDR3 nucleotides: TGTGCCATTACTTCAAGCGGGATAGGGAGCTCCTACAATGAGCAGTTCTTC.